In its sample, the clone carrying this T cell receptor (beta chain) was seen once. The sample originates from a study of blood T cell repertoires in COVID-19. Generated by immunoSEQ multiplex PCR, the TCRdb table keeps only in-frame clones and is missing some. The sample yields about 25,000 clones, 82% seen once. Germline V gene data show CDR1 as MDHEN and CDR2 as SYDVKM. V was trimmed by 3 bases and J by 3 bases, leaving 14 bases between them. This CDR3 comprises 15 residues. The chain couples TRBV28 to TRBJ1-1, with D possibly TRBD1 on 6 matching bases. The sequencing input was peripheral blood. The receptor comes from an elderly man with active or convalescent COVID-19. The CDR3 protein is CASSFQGRPYTEAFF. CDR3 DNA: TGTGCCAGCAGTTTCCAGGGGCGGCCATACACTGAAGCTTTCTTT.